Below, 12 T cell receptor beta chains from the same sample are listed, as sequenced in a study of cytomegalovirus exposure and HLA in healthy donors. A multiplex PCR was run with 60 Vbeta primers and 13 Jbeta primers. This table comes from immunoSEQ multiplex PCR, and its TCRdb copy is limited to in-frame clones, with some not included. The profile shows about 130,000 clones, 81% of them singletons. The sequenced sample consisted of PBMCs. Receptors originate from a man younger than 30 in good health and CMV-seropositive.

This clone was counted between two and nine times. The chain employs TRBV5-6 and TRBJ2-1; no firm D call. V was pared by 2 bases and J by 6 bases, with 3 bases between. The CDR3 is made up of 11 amino acids. Germline V gene lookup returns CDR1 SGHDT and CDR2 YYEEEE. DNA of the CDR3: TGTGCCAGCAGCTTCAGCAATGAGCAGTTCTTC. This sequence encodes CASSFSNEQFF.

The gene calls are TRBV25-1 and TRBJ2-1; the D is unclear. The CDR3 runs 13 residues. Germline V gene lookup returns CDR1 MGHDK and CDR2 SYGVNS. V lost 5 bases, J lost 8 bases, and 13 bases lay in between. CDR3 residues: CASSRQVVDEQFF. Here the CDR3 DNA reads TGTGCCAGCAGTCGGCAGGTGGTGGATGAGCAGTTCTTC.

This chain uses TRBV11-3 with TRBJ2-5, with 11 nucleotides matching TRBD2. The V gene end was trimmed by 5 bases and the J gene end by 2 bases; junction bases not matched to a gene: 7. The germline V gene encodes CDR1 SGHNT and CDR2 YENEEA. CDR3 length: 16 amino acids. Written as DNA, the CDR3 is TGTGCCAGCAGCCCTGGGGGACTAGCGGAGCAAGAGACCCAGTACTTC. This translates into CASSPGGLAEQETQYF.

The V gene is TRBV30, the J gene TRBJ2-7; D not certain. Trimming shortened V by 2 bases and J by 4 bases, and 9 bases separated the two germline ends. CDR3 size: 12 residues. From germline, CDR1 is GTSNPN and CDR2 SVGIG (reference sequence). The CDR3 coding sequence is TGTGCCTGGAGTTACAGCTATTACGAGCAGTACTTC. Encoded protein: CAWSYSYYEQYF.

In its sample, this clone was seen a few times. The identical CDR3 is also encoded by other nucleotide sequences in the sample. The chain recombines TRBV5-1 with TRBJ2-2; TRBD1 is a possible D gene (6 bases). The CDR3 runs 14 residues. The V gene lost 2 bases and the J gene lost 5 bases, with 10 bases spanning the gap. Germline V gene sequence: CDR1 SGHRS, CDR2 YFSETQ. The CDR3 loop is CASSLVQGTGELFF. The CDR3 bases are TGCGCCAGCAGCTTAGTCCAGGGGACCGGGGAGCTGTTTTTT.

V gene TRBV5-1 combines with J gene TRBJ2-7, with 7 positions matching TRBD2. CDR1 SGHRS and CDR2 YFSETQ come from the germline V gene. The CDR3 consists of 20 residues. Trimming took 4 bases from V and 3 from J; bases not matched to a gene: 25. The CDR3: CASSRSLADATTFMVYEQYF. The CDR3, as DNA: TGCGCCAGCAGCCGGAGTCTAGCGGACGCCACGACTTTCATGGTCTACGAGCAGTACTTC.

The chain is built from TRBV6-6 and TRBJ2-1, with a tentative D call TRBD1 (6 bases). The germline gives CDR1 MNHNY, CDR2 SVGAGI (reference sequence). With 5 bases removed from V and 5 bases from J, the gap between germline ends came to 7 bases. This CDR3 contains 12 residues. DNA of the CDR3: TGTGCCAGCAGTCCAGGGGACAATGAGCAGTTCTTC. Protein product: CASSPGDNEQFF.

This clone was detected only a few times. The chain couples TRBV2 to TRBJ1-5; D is possibly TRBD1 (6 bases). This CDR3 region has 14 residues. V was trimmed by 7 bases and J by 2 bases, leaving 12 bases between them. Germline lookup yields CDR1 SNHLY and CDR2 FYNNEI. As DNA, the CDR3 is TGTGCCAGCAATCCGGACAGAGGCAATCAGCCCCAGCATTTT. Translation: CASNPDRGNQPQHF.

This clone has a handful of counts. The rearrangement uses TRBV5-4 and TRBJ1-1, with a tentative D call TRBD1 (5 bases). The CDR3 sequence is 13 residues long. V was cut by 4 bases and J by 4 bases, with 11 bases left in between. Germline V gene sequence: CDR1 SGHNT, CDR2 YYREEE (reference sequence). The CDR3 coding sequence is TGTGCCAGCAGCACGGAGGGGAGCACTGAAGCTTTCTTT. Translation gives CASSTEGSTEAFF.

The chain employs TRBV5-4 and TRBJ1-4, with TRBD1 as a possible D gene (6 bases). The V end was cut by 0 bases, the J end by 4 bases, with 7 bases between. Germline loops: CDR1 SGHNT, CDR2 YYREEE (reference sequence). There are 14 residues in the CDR3. CDR3 in amino acids: CASSLEQGNEKLFF. CDR3 in DNA: TGTGCCAGCAGCTTGGAACAGGGTAATGAAAAACTGTTTTTT.

In this sample, this clone turned up once. The gene calls are TRBV7-9 and TRBJ1-2; perhaps TRBD1 as D (6 bases). Trimming shortened V by 1 base and J by 4 bases, and 13 bases separated the two germline ends. Germline V gives CDR1 SEHNR, CDR2 FQNEAQ (reference sequence). The CDR3 spans 15 residues. This chain's CDR3 is CASSLGGGSIYGYTF. The CDR3 DNA follows: TGTGCCAGCAGCTTAGGGGGGGGCTCCATCTATGGCTACACCTTC.

This chain uses TRBV7-9 with TRBJ2-7; D is uncertain. Trimming left V 3 bases short and J 3 bases short, with 15 bases between. This CDR3 is 15 amino acids long. Looked up from germline, CDR1 is SEHNR and CDR2 is FQNEAQ (reference sequence). The CDR3, as DNA: TGTGCCAGCAGCTTCGAGATCGACGGCGGCTACGAGCAGTACTTC. It is translated as CASSFEIDGGYEQYF. Filled out from reference TRBV7-9 and TRBJ2-7, the complete variable domain reads DTGVSQNPRHKITKRGQNVTFRCDPISEHNRLYWYRQTLGQGPEFLTYFQNEAQLEKSRLLSDRFSAERPKGSFSTLEIQRTEQGDSAMYLCASSFEIDGGYEQYFGPGTRLTVT.